This entry is about one T cell receptor beta chain. It lacks a known antigen. It has no much larger one-base neighbor in the sample; base qualities were not kept. The library was produced with the immunoSEQ multiplex PCR assay. For the multiplex PCR, a mixture combining 60 forward primers for TCR Vbeta segments and 13 reverse primers for TCR Jbeta segments was used. The CDR3 region of rearranged TCR beta genes was amplified from genomic DNA with a multiplex PCR assay. The amplified TCR beta libraries were sequenced on the Illumina HiSeq System as 87-base-pair reads. The original methods were these. A later analysis tallied about 77 million unique TCR beta chains across the 666 repertoires, and around 10 million of those chains were shared by two or more donors. To remove PCR and sequencing errors, raw reads were error-corrected and collapsed into unique sequences using a nearest-neighbor algorithm that merged closely related sequences. V, D and J gene segments were assigned by aligning CDR3 sequences to IMGT reference sequences. For a sequence to be retained, at least a six-nucleotide match to both a V gene segment and a J gene segment was required. A rearrangement was called productive if the CDR3 had no stop codons and remained in frame with V and J, and every other rearrangement was called non-productive. CDR3 was defined by IMGT convention, running from the second conserved V-encoded cysteine to the conserved J-encoded phenylalanine. The earlier analysis of a few hundred of the donors excluded sequences that lacked an unambiguous match to a single V gene segment. An earlier analysis of almost 600 of the donors classified V segments as functional when productive rearrangements were above 56.7% and as segregating when the standard deviation between donors was above 5%. To diagnose cytomegalovirus status from the catalog of TCR beta chain sequences, a statistical classification framework was built. V and J gene assignment, in a later analysis, came from comparing TCR nucleotide sequences with IMGT/GENE-DB human TR gene sequences. The TCRdist pipeline was used in a later analysis to assign CDR3 sequences and most-parsimonious VDJ recombination scenarios. In a later analysis, each TCR beta chain was defined by its CDR3 amino acid sequence together with its V-gene family, and reads without a unique V-gene family were excluded. To address suspected cross-contamination and a sequencing artifact, a later analysis removed 450 to 700 highly shared, low-generation-probability nucleotide sequences. For each public chain, a later analysis derived a clonal expansion index from normalized ranks of inferred template counts within each repertoire. A later analysis computed generation probabilities with a VDJ recombination model fitted to out-of-frame rearrangements, and checked the results against IGoR. A later analysis scored TCR-TCR, TCR-HLA and TCR-CMV co-occurrence with hypergeometric tests, applying a repertoire-size bias correction to TCR pairs. In a later analysis, false discovery rates were estimated by permuting HLA or CMV assignments 20 times. In a later analysis, co-occurring TCRs were grouped with DBSCAN, and TCRdist sequence similarity was added when clustering was performed within HLA-allele-positive subsets. Repertoires with fewer than 30,000 or more than 120,000 public chains were left out of co-occurrence clustering, as were about 5 repertoires with anomalous nucleotide sharing. This is the immuneACCESS table as TCRdb keeps it, with only in-frame sequences that have V and J called. A part of the clones is gone; compared with another copy, unresolved V genes explain less than half, and the rest is unexplained. The V and J calls and clone size come from that table; D and trimming were worked out from the DNA. For this sample there are 150,000 to 200,000 clones; over 80% appear just once. 1.6% of the sample is taken by the ten largest.

The junction shows trimming of 4 bases on V and 6 bases on J, and the gene matches do not reach 9 bases of it. The CDR3 measures 15 amino acids from cysteine to phenylalanine. CDR3 DNA only is kept here, 45 bases in frame from base 1. CDR1 is given as MGHRA and CDR2 as YSYEKL, both from the germline V gene. The cohort consisted of more than 650 healthy bone marrow donors. At the time of sampling, all cohort members were nominally healthy, though unrecorded immune exposures were likely present. The donor was CMV seronegative and was included in the group of a few hundred seronegative cohort members. Every donor gave a peripheral blood sample, and the peripheral blood mononuclear cells from that sample were used for TCR beta sequencing. The Qiagen DNeasy Blood Extraction Kit was used to extract genomic DNA from the blood cell samples. The data stem from a study of cytomegalovirus exposure and HLA in healthy donors (dated by TCRdb to 2016 to 2017). Describing the broader study: An earlier analysis of under 600 of the donors reported 250 to 350 Gb of sequence data and around 120 million unique TCR beta sequences from about 179 million T cells. Roughly 300 gigabases of sequencing data and 70 million to 100 million unique TCR sequences were included in an early release covering several hundred HLA-typed donors. Of the roughly 400 genotyped donors, 65% to 90% fell in the genetic ancestry cluster associated with self-reported Caucasian donors. The study aimed to test whether cataloging public T cell receptors could reveal signatures of past pathogen exposure. Using immunosequencing, the study profiled T cell repertoires from around 670 subjects and related those repertoires to cytomegalovirus serostatus. Besides the first cohort of under 700 subjects, a separate validation cohort made up of some 110 different subjects was used. The study combined high-throughput TCR immunosequencing, statistical association of individual TCRs with disease status, and machine learning to predict cytomegalovirus infection status. A later analysis re-analyzed previously published TCR beta repertoires from roughly 600 donors and added high-resolution HLA genotyping to study TCR occurrence patterns. The later analysis used no new phenotypic data to find candidate immune exposures, relying instead on TCR beta sequences and their occurrence across donors. An earlier analysis of roughly 600 of the donors used high-throughput TCR beta sequencing to judge whether each TCR beta V gene segment behaved as functional or pseudogenic. Donor age, sex, ethnicity and CMV serostatus were collected together with the repertoire data. A later genetic analysis used genome-wide SNP genotypes for about three fifths of the roughly 700 donors, treating that subset as a discovery cohort. All discovery cohort repertoires had been generated on a single sequencing platform. HLA typing included class I and class II loci at four-digit resolution. Typing coverage varied by locus: roughly 629-640 donors for A, B, C, DRB1 and DQB1; approximately 560 for DQA1; some 610 for DPA1; some 470 for DPB1. Because of strong linkage in the cohort, a handful of DR-DQ haplotypes were treated as single units for association and clustering. Among 300 to 450 genotyped donors of the cohort, an average of 235,054 unique TCR beta nucleotide sequences were sequenced per donor, roughly 20% of them non-productive. Beyond this particular receptor, the publication reports: An earlier analysis of some 590 of the donors showed that most TCR beta V segments appeared in productive rearrangements either about 87% or about 30% of the time, which broadly matched IMGT annotations. Sequencing depth was assumed to be roughly uniform across donors in the presence/absence analyses, though that assumption may not hold. Linkage disequilibrium might explain the correlated functional status among segregating V segments, but an unknown experimental factor could not be excluded. In both the original and validation cohorts, the classifier was reported to diagnose cytomegalovirus status with high specificity and sensitivity. Some IMGT-functional V segments, including TRBV6-2 and TRBV6-3, could not be told apart with the 87-base-pair reads, so those segments were excluded. Specific HLA alleles were associated with 18,000 or so TCR beta sequences at a false discovery rate of 0.05 in a later analysis. A later genetic analysis reported fewer N-insertions in productive TCRs among donors in an Asian-associated ancestry cluster than the roughly 700-donor mean. V-gene and J-gene trimming of TCR beta chains was associated with a missense DCLRE1C variant in a later genetic analysis, and the association was replicated in an independent cohort. A further reported finding was that TCR beta sequences accurately predicted the HLA-A and HLA-B alleles for most subjects in the first cohort. The sequencing pipeline was judged likely to have produced a cluster of highly shared sequence variants as a technical artifact. The authors suggested that the approach could potentially be extended to other disease states and immunological phenotypes. A later analysis found that most CMV-associated TCR beta chains appeared HLA-restricted, with HLA associations seemingly driven largely by CMV exposure. Because counts were too low, 15 to 20 rarely observed V segments, including chromosome 9 orphons, were excluded from the earlier analysis of fewer than 650 of the donors. While some public TCRs were present in many individuals, most TCR sequences turned up only very rarely across donors. Strong co-occurrence of HLA alleles, especially DR and DQ, made assigning TCR associations to individual alleles difficult. A later analysis found that HLA-associated TCR beta chains were more clonally expanded and had lower generation probabilities than equally common non-associated chains. In the study, 150 to 200 TCR beta chains were listed as associated with cytomegalovirus. In vitro tests confirmed that a few of the cytomegalovirus-associated TCR beta chains recognize cytomegalovirus antigens. Because HLA typing was unavailable for some donors at each locus, only the typed subset was used in association tests. The cohort was sequenced for TCR beta chains only, and without alpha or paired-chain data the features that could be detected were limited. According to a later analysis, parvovirus B19, influenza, CMV and Epstein-Barr virus appeared linked to several top co-occurrence clusters. The only immune exposure information available for the cohort was CMV serostatus. A later analysis found that TCR association rates varied across HLA loci, with DRB1 alleles showing the most associated TCRs and HLA-C alleles the fewest.

This chain is built from TRBV4-1 and TRBJ2-5, with 9 middle bases fitting TRBD1. Material for sequencing was PBMCs. This sequence originates from a man in his fifties in good health and CMV-seronegative. Read as DNA, the sequence is TGCGCCAGCAGCCTGGGGGACAGGGCAGGGAAGACCCAGTACTTC. Translated, it gives CASSLGDRAGKTQYF.